The 10 T cell receptor beta chains given below trace back to one sample, sequenced in a study of cytomegalovirus exposure and HLA in healthy donors. A multiplex PCR was run with 60 Vbeta primers and 13 Jbeta primers. The data were produced by immunoSEQ multiplex PCR, yet TCRdb's version contains in-frame clones alone and is incomplete. Among about 130,000 clones listed, approximately 80% were seen once. Material for sequencing was PBMCs. These receptors were collected from a man in his forties or fifties in good health and CMV-seronegative.

CDR3 bases: TGCGCCAGCAGCCAAGAGTTTATTCACAATGAGCAGTTCTTC. Translation gives CASSQEFIHNEQFF. J is TRBJ2-1 and V is TRBV4-1; D unresolved. The length of the CDR3 is 14 residues. V lost 0 bases and J 5 bases, leaving 8 bases between the germline ends. Per the germline V gene, CDR1 is MGHRA and CDR2 is YSYEKL.

The chain uses TRBV7-3 and TRBJ2-5; 7 bases fit TRBD1. V shed 0 bases, J shed 5 bases, and the junction held 6 bases outside the gene matches. CDR3 size: 15 residues. Per germline, CDR1 SGHTA and CDR2 FQGTGA. The CDR3 region is CASSLTSRGMETQYF. Written as DNA, the CDR3 is TGTGCCAGCAGCTTAACGAGCAGGGGGATGGAGACCCAGTACTTC.

J is TRBJ2-5 and V is TRBV5-1, with TRBD1 matching over 7 bases. The CDR3 spans 14 residues. The V gene end was trimmed by 6 bases and the J gene end by 0 bases; junction bases not matched to a gene: 5. The germline V gene encodes CDR1 SGHRS and CDR2 YFSETQ. CDR3 sequence: CASNRRGYQETQYF. DNA of the CDR3: TGCGCCAGCAACCGCAGGGGGTACCAAGAGACCCAGTACTTC. Together with reference TRBV5-1 and TRBJ2-5, the CDR3 gives the full variable domain: KAGVTQTPRYLIKTRGQQVTLSCSPISGHRSVSWYQQTPGQGLQFLFEYFSETQRNKGNFPGRFSGRQFSNSRSEMNVSTLELGDSALYLCASNRRGYQETQYFGPGTRLLVL.

V is TRBV7-9 and J is TRBJ2-5, with D perhaps matching TRBD1 (6 bases). The end of the DNA aligns better with TRBJ2-7, so the J call may be wrong. This CDR3 region has 14 residues. Germline-derived CDR1 and CDR2 are SEHNR and FQNEAQ (reference sequence). CDR3 sequence (DNA): TGTGCCAGCAGCGCCTTCCAGGGGAACCACGAGCAGTACTTC. This gives the protein CASSAFQGNHEQYF.

The chain carries TRBV19 and TRBJ1-6; D not resolved. The CDR3 contains 13 residues. V shed 4 bases and J shed 9 bases, with 10 bases lying between them. Germline V gives CDR1 LNHDA, CDR2 SQIVND (reference sequence). CDR3 nucleotide sequence: TGTGCCAGTAGTACCTTAGGGAGTTCACCCCTCCACTTT. Its protein is CASSTLGSSPLHF. Drawing the rest from reference TRBV19 and TRBJ1-6, the complete variable domain is DGGITQSPKYLFRKEGQNVTLSCEQNLNHDAMYWYRQDPGQGLRLIYYSQIVNDFQKGDIAEGYSVSREKKESFPLTVTSAQKNPTAFYLCASSTLGSSPLHFGNGTRLTVT.

Comments on this clone: No conserved phenylalanine or tryptophan ends this CDR3, so it is likely a read error. J is TRBJ1-1 and V is TRBV10-3; 8 bases match TRBD1. There are 14 residues in the CDR3. Losses at the gene ends were 10 bases for V and 1 base for J; bases not matched to a gene: 8. Germline V lookup: CDR1 ENHRY, CDR2 SYGVKD. The CDR3 region is CATEGQGPNTEAFV. CDR3 nucleotide sequence: TGTGCCACCGAAGGACAGGGACCGAACACTGAAGCTTTCGTT.

The V call is TRBV6-5, the J call TRBJ1-4; 7 bases align to TRBD1. Losses at the gene ends were 2 bases for V and 7 bases for J; bases not matched to a gene: 1. This CDR3 comprises 13 residues. Germline values: CDR1 MNHEY, CDR2 SVGAGI. The CDR3 DNA is TGTGCCAGCAGTTACAGGGGGCGTGAAAAACTGTTTTTT. Its protein product is CASSYRGREKLFF.

The chain carries TRBV7-9 and TRBJ2-3; 7 bases match TRBD2. The CDR3 contains 15 residues. V trimming: 3 bases; J trimming: 1 base; junction bases outside the gene matches: 4. Germline CDR1 and CDR2: SEHNR and FQNEAQ (reference sequence). CDR3 bases: TGTGCCAGCAGCTTCTTAGCGGGCCGCACAGATACGCAGTATTTT. It translates to CASSFLAGRTDTQYF.

This sequence joins TRBV4-1 and TRBJ2-5; 16 bases agree with TRBD2. From germline, CDR1 is MGHRA and CDR2 YSYEKL. The CDR3 sequence is 19 residues long. Germline trimming cut 3 bases from V and 1 base from J; bases unmatched to any gene: 8. The CDR3 loop reads CASSQEPGLAGGSQETQYF. In nucleotides, the CDR3 is TGCGCCAGCAGCCAGGAGCCGGGACTAGCGGGGGGGAGCCAAGAGACCCAGTACTTC.

The chain is built from TRBV10-3 and TRBJ2-5, with TRBD2 identical over 7 bases. The CDR3 sequence is 15 residues long. Unmatched junction bases numbered 6, after V lost 3 bases and J lost 2 bases. The germline V gene has CDR1 ENHRY and CDR2 SYGVKD. CDR3 protein: CAISDPAGTQETQYF. In DNA form, the CDR3 reads TGTGCCATCAGTGACCCAGCGGGGACGCAAGAGACCCAGTACTTC.